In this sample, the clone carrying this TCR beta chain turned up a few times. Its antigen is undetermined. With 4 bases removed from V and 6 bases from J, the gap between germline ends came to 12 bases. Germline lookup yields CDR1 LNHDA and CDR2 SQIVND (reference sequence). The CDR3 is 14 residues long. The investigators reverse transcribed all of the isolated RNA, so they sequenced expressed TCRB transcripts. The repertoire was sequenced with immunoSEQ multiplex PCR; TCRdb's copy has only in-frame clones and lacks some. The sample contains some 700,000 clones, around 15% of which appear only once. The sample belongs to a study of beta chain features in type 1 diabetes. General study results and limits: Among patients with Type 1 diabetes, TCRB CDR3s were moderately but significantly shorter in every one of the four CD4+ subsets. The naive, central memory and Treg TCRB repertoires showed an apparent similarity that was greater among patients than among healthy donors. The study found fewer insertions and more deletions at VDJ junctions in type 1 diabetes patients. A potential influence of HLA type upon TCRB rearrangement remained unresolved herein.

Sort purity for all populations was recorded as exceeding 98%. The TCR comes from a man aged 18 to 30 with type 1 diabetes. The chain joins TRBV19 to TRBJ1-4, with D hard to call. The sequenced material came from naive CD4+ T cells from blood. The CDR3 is CASSTPPADEKLFF. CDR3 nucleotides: TGTGCCAGTAGTACCCCACCGGCGGATGAAAAACTGTTTTTT. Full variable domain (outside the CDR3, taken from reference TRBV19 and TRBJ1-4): DGGITQSPKYLFRKEGQNVTLSCEQNLNHDAMYWYRQDPGQGLRLIYYSQIVNDFQKGDIAEGYSVSREKKESFPLTVTSAQKNPTAFYLCASSTPPADEKLFFGSGTQLSVL.